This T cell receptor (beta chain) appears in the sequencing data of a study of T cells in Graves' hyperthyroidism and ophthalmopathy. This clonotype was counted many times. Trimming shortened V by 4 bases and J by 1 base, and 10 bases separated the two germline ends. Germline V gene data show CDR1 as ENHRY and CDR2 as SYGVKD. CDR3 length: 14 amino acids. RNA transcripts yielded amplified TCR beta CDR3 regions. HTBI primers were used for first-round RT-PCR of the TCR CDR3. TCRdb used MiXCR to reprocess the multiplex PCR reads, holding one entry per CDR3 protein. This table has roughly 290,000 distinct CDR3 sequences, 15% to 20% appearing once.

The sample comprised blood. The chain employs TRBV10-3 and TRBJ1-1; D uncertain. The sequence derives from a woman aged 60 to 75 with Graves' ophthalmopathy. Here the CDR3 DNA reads TGTGCCATCAGTGTGAGTGGGGAGAACACTGAAGCTTTCTTT. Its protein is CAISVSGENTEAFF.